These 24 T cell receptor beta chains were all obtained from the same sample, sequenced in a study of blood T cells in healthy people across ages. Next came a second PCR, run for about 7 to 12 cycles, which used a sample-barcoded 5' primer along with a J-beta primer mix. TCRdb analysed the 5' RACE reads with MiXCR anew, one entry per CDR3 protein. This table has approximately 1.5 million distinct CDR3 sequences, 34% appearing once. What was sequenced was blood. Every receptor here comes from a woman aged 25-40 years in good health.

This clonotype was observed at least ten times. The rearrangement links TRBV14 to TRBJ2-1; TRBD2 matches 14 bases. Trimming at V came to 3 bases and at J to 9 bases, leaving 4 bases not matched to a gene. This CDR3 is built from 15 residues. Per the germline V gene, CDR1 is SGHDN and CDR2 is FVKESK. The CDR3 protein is CASSHLGLAGGEQFF. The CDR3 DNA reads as TGTGCCAGCAGCCACCTTGGACTAGCGGGGGGTGAGCAGTTCTTC.

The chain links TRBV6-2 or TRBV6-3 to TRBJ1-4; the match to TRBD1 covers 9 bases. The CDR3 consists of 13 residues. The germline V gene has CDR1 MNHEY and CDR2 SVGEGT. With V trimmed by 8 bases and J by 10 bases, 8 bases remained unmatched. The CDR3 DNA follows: TGTGCCAGCCTACAGGGGGCAGGAGGAAAACTGTTTTTT. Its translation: CASLQGAGGKLFF.

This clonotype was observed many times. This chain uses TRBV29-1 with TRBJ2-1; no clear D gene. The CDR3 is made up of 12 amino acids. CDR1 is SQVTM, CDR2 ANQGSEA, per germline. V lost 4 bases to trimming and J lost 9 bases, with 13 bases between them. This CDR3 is CSVVGNKAEQFF. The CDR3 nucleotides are TGCAGCGTTGTGGGGAATAAGGCTGAGCAGTTCTTC.

The CDR3 loop is CSANNLAGGPTDTQYF. The CDR3 DNA follows: TGCAGTGCCAACAATCTAGCGGGAGGGCCCACAGATACGCAGTATTTT. V and J are TRBV20-1 and TRBJ2-3, with 12 bases aligning to TRBD2. CDR3 length: 16 amino acids. J gave up 2 bases and V 6 bases, and 9 bases lay outside the gene matches. Per germline, CDR1 DFQATT and CDR2 SNEGSKA (reference sequence).

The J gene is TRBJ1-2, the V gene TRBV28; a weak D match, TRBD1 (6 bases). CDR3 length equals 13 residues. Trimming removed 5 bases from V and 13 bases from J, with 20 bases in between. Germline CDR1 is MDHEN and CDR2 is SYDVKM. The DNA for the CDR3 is TGTGCCAGCAGTCACCAGGGGCCCGAGTCGCGCACCTTC. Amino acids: CASSHQGPESRTF.

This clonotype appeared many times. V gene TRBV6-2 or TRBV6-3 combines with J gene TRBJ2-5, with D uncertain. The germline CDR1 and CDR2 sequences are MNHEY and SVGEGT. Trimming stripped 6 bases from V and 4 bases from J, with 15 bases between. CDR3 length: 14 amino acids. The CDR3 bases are TGTGCCAGCAGCTCCCTCGACCCTTCAGAGACCCAGTACTTC. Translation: CASSSLDPSETQYF.

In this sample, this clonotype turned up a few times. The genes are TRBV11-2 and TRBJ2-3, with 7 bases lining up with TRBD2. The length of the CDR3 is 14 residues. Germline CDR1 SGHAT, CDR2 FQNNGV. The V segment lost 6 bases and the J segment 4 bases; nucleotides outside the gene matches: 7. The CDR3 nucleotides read TGTGCCAGCAGGCCAGGGAGGGGCCCAGATACGCAGTATTTT. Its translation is CASRPGRGPDTQYF.

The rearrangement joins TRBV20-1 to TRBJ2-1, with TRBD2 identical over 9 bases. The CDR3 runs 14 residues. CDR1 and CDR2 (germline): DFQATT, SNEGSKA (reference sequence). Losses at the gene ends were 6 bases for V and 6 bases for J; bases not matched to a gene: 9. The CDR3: CSAPRSGGTNEQFF. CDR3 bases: TGCAGTGCCCCGAGGAGCGGGGGGACCAATGAGCAGTTCTTC.

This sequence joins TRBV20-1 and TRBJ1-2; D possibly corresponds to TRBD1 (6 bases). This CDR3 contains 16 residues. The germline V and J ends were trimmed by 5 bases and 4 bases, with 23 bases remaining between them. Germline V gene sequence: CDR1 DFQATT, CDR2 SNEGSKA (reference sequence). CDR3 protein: CSAPQGWRVESYGYTF. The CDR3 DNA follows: TGCAGTGCTCCTCAGGGGTGGCGGGTAGAGAGCTATGGCTACACCTTC.

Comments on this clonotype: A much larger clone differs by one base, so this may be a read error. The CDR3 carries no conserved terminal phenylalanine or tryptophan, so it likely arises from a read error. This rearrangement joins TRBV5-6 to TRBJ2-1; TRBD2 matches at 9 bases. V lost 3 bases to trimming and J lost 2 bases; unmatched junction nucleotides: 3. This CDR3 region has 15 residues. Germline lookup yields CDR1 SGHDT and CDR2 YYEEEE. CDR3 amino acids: CASSSAGGTYNEQFV. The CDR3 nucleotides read TGTGCCAGCAGCTCAGCGGGGGGAACCTACAATGAGCAGTTCGTC.

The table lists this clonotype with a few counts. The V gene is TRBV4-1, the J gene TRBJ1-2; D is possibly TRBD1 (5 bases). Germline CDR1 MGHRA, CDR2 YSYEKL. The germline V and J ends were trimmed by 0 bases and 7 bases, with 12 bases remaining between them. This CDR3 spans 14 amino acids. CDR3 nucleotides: TGCGCCAGCAGCCAAGACAGGGCTGGTGGTGGCTACACCTTC. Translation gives CASSQDRAGGGYTF.

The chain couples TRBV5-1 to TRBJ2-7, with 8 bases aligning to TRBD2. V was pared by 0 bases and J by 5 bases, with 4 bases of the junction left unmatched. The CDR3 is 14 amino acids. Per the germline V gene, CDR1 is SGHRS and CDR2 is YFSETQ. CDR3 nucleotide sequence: TGCGCCAGCAGCTTGGGTAGCGGGGTAAACGAGCAGTACTTC. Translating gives CASSLGSGVNEQYF.

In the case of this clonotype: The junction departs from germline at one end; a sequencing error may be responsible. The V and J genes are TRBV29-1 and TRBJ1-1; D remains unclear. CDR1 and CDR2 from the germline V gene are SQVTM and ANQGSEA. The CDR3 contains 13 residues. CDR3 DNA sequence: TGCAGCGTGGAAGGGCAAGGAGGCCCTGAAGCTTTCTTT. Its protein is CSVEGQGGPEAFF.

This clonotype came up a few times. In DNA form, the CDR3 reads TGCGCCAGCAGCTTTGGTCCGACAGCCTATGGCTACACCTTC. Protein product: CASSFGPTAYGYTF. The rearrangement links TRBV5-1 to TRBJ1-2, with D maybe TRBD1 (5 bases). The V end was cut by 2 bases, the J end by 4 bases, with 12 bases between. Germline loops: CDR1 SGHRS, CDR2 YFSETQ. The CDR3 runs to 14 residues. Based on the CDR3 plus reference TRBV5-1 and TRBJ1-2, the full variable domain is KAGVTQTPRYLIKTRGQQVTLSCSPISGHRSVSWYQQTPGQGLQFLFEYFSETQRNKGNFPGRFSGRQFSNSRSEMNVSTLELGDSALYLCASSFGPTAYGYTFGSGTRLTVV.

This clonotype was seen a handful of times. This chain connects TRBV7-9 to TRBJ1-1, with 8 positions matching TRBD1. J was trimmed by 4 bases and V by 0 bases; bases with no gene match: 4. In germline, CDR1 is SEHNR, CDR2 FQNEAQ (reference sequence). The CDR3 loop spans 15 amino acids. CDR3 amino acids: CASSLATGAITEAFF. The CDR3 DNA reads TGTGCCAGCAGCTTAGCGACAGGGGCGATCACTGAAGCTTTCTTT.

CDR3 sequence reads: CASSLEAREGLNEQFF. CDR3 bases: TGTGCCAGCAGCTTAGAAGCGCGGGAGGGCCTCAATGAGCAGTTCTTC. The rearrangement links TRBV7-2 to TRBJ2-1, with TRBD2 matching over 9 bases. In germline, CDR1 is SGHTA, CDR2 FQGNSA. This CDR3 region has 16 residues. Trimming removed 1 base from V and 6 bases from J; junction bases left unmatched: 7.

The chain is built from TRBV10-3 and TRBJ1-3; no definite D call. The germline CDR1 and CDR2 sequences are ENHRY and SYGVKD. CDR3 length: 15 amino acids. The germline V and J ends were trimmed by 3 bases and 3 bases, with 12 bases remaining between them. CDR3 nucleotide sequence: TGTGCCATCAGTGACCCCCTGTTGAATGGAAACACCATATATTTT. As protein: CAISDPLLNGNTIYF.

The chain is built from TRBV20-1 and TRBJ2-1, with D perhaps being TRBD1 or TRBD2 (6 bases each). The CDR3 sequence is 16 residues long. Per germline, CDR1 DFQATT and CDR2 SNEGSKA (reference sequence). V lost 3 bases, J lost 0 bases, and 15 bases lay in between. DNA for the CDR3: TGCAGTGCTAGGGGCGGCAGGGGAGGCTCCTACAATGAGCAGTTCTTC. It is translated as CSARGGRGGSYNEQFF.

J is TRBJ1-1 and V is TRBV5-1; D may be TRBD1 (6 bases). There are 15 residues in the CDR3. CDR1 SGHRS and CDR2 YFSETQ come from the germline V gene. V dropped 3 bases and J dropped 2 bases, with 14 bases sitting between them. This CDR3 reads CASSYDGQPNTEAFF. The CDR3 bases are TGCGCCAGCAGCTACGATGGACAGCCCAACACTGAAGCTTTCTTT.

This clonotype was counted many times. The CDR3 DNA reads TGCGCCAGCAGCCCCAGCGGGGGACAGGACCCATACGAGCAGTACTTC. Translation: CASSPSGGQDPYEQYF. This chain links TRBV5-1 with TRBJ2-7; possibly TRBD1 or TRBD2 for D (8 bases each). The V gene lost 4 bases and the J gene lost 4 bases, with 21 bases spanning the gap. The length of the CDR3 is 16 residues. Germline V lookup: CDR1 SGHRS, CDR2 YFSETQ.

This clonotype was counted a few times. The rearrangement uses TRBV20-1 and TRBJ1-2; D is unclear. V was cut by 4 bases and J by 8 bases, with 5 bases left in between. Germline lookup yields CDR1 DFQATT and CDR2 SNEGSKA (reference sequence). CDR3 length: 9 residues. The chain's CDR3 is CSAKKGYTF. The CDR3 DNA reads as TGCAGTGCTAAAAAGGGCTACACCTTC.

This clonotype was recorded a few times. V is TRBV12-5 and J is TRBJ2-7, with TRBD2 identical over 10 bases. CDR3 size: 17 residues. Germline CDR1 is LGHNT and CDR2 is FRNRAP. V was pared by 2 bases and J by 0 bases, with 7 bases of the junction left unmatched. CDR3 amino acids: CASGLFFSGGSSYEQYF. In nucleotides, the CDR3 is TGTGCTAGTGGTTTGTTCTTTAGCGGGGGGAGCTCCTACGAGCAGTACTTC.

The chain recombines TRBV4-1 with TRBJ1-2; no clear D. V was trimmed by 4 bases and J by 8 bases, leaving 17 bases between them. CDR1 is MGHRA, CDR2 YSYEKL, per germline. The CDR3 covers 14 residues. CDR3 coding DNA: TGCGCCAGCAGCCCCCTTCCCGATCTTGGGGGCTACACCTTC. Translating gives CASSPLPDLGGYTF.

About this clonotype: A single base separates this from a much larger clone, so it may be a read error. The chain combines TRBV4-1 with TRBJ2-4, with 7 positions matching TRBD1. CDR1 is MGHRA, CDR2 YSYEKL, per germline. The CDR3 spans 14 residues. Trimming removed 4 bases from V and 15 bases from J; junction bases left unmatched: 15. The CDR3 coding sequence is TGCGCCAGCAGCCGCGACGGGACAGTTCGACTCAGGTACTTC. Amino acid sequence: CASSRDGTVRLRYF.